This T cell receptor (beta chain) is from a study of Ad26.COV2.S vaccination and SARS-CoV-2 variants. General study results and limits: Recipients of vaccine and of placebo showed similar breadth of their non-spike TCR repertoires.

Treatment defined: some 20 received Ad26.COV2.S at low or high dose, single or two shots; roughly 5 received placebo; per-sample allocation not given. Sampling occurred on day 63 after the first vaccine or placebo injection. A remark on this clone: The antigen is unknown.

The CDR3 runs to 17 residues. Looked up from germline, CDR1 is SGHDT and CDR2 is YYEEEE. V lost 4 bases to trimming and J lost 4 bases; unmatched junction nucleotides: 11. Profiled with immunoSEQ multiplex PCR; TCRdb holds only in-frame clones, not every one. The table shows almost 400,000 clones, with approximately 90% occurring only once. Sequencing used peripheral blood, obtained in a trial of Ad26.COV2.S vaccine versus placebo. The chain combines TRBV5-6 with TRBJ2-1, with TRBD2 matching over 10 bases. The clonotype was recovered from a person aged 18-65 years who received the Ad26.COV2.S COVID-19 vaccine or a placebo. The CDR3 is CASSLTSGYGRYNEQFF. The CDR3 DNA reads as TGTGCCAGCAGCCTGACTAGCGGGTATGGGCGGTACAATGAGCAGTTCTTC.